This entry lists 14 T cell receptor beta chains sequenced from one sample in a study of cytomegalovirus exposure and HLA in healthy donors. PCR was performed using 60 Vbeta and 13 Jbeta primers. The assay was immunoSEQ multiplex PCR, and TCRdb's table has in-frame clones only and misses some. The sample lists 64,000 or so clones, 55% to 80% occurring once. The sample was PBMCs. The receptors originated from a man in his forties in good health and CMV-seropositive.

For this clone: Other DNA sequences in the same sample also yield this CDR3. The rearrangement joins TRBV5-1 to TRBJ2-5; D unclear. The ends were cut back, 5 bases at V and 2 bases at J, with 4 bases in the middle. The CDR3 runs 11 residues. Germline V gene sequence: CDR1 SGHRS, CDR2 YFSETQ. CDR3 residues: CASSQQETQYF. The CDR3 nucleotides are TGCGCCAGCAGTCAACAAGAGACCCAGTACTTC.

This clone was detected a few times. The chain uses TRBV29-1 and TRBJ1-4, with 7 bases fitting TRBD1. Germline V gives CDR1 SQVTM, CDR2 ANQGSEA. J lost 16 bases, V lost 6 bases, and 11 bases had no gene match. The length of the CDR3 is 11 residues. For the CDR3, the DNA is TGCAGCGTCGAAAGAGGGGGCGGAAGGTTTTTT. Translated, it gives CSVERGGGRFF. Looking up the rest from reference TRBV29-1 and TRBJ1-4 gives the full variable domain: SAVISQKPSRDICQRGTSLTIQCQVDSQVTMMFWYRQQPGQSLTLIATANQGSEATYESGFVIDKFPISRPNLTFSTLTVSNMSPEDSSIYLCSVERGGGRFFGSGTQLSVL.

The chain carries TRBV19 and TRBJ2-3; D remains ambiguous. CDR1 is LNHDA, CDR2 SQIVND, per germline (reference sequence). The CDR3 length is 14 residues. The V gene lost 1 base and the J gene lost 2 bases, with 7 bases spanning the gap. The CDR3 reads CASSIGIVTDTQYF. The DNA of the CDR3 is TGTGCCAGTAGTATAGGAATAGTCACAGATACGCAGTATTTT.

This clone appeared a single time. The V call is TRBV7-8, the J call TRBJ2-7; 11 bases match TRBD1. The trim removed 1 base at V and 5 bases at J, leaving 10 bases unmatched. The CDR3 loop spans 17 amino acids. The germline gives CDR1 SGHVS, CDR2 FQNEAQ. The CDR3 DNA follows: TGTGCCAGCAGCTTAGGGACAGGGGGCGCAAGAAGAAACGAGCAGTACTTC. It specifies CASSLGTGGARRNEQYF.

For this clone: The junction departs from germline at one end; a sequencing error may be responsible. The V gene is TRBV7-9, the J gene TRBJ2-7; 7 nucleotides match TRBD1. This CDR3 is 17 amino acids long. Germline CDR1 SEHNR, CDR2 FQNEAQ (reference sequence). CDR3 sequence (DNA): TGTGCCAGTAGCTTAGAGGGAAAATGGGGACAGCACTACGAGCAGTACTTC. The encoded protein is CASSLEGKWGQHYEQYF.

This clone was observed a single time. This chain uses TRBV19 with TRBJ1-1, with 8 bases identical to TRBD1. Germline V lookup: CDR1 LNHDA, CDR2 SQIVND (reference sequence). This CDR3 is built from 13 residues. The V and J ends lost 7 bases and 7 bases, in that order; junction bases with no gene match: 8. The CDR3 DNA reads TGTGCCAGTACCCAGGACAGGGAGCGTGAAGCTTTCTTT. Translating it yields CASTQDREREAFF.

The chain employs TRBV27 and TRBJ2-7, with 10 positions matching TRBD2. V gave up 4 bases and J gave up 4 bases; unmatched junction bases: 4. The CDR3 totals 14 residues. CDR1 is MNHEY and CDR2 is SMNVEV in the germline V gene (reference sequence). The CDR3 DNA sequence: TGTGCCAGCAGTTGGCTAGCGGGAGCTTACGAGCAGTACTTC. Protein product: CASSWLAGAYEQYF.

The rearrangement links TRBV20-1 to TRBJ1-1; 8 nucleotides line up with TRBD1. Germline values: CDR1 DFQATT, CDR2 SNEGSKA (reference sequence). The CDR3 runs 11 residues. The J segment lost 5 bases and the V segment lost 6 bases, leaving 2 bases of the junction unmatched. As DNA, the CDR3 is TGCAGTGCCCGACAGGGGACTGAAGCTTTCTTT. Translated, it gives CSARQGTEAFF.

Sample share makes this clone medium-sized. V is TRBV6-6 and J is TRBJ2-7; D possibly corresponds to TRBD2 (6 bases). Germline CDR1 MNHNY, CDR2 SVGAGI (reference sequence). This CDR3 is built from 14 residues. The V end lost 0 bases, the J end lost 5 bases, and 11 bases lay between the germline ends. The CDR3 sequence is CASSYSAGRNEQYF. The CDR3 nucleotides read TGTGCCAGCAGTTACTCGGCAGGGAGGAACGAGCAGTACTTC.

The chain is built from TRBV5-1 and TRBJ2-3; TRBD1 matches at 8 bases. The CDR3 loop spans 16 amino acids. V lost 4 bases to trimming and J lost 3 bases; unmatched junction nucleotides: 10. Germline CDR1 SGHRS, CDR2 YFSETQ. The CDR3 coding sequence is TGCGCCAGCAGCGACCAGTTCAGGGGGCGTACAGATACGCAGTATTTT. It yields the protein CASSDQFRGRTDTQYF.

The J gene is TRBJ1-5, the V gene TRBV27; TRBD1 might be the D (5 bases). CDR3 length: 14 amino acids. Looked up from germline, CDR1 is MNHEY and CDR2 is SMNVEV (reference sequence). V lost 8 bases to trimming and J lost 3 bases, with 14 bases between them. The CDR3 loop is CASGTRGLNQPQHF. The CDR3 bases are TGTGCCAGCGGGACTAGGGGTCTCAATCAGCCCCAGCATTTT.

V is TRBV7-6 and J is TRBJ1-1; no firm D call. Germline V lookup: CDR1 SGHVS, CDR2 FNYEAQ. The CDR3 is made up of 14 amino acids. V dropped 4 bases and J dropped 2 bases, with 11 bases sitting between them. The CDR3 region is CASSSPTSNTEAFF. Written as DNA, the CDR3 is TGTGCCAGCAGCTCCCCTACGAGTAACACTGAAGCTTTCTTT.

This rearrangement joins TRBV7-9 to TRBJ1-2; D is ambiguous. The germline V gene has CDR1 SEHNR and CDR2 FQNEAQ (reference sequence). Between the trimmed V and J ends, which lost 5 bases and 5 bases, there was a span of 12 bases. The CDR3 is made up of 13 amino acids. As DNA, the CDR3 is TGTGCCAGCAGCCTCCTGAACGGGTATGGCTACACCTTC. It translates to CASSLLNGYGYTF.

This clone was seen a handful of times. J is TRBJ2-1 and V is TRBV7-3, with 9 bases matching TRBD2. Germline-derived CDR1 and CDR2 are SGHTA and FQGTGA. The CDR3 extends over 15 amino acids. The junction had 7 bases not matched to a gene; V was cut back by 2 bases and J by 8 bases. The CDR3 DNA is TGTGCCAGCAGCTTACTCGCGGGAGGGCCGTATGAGCAGTTCTTC. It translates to CASSLLAGGPYEQFF.